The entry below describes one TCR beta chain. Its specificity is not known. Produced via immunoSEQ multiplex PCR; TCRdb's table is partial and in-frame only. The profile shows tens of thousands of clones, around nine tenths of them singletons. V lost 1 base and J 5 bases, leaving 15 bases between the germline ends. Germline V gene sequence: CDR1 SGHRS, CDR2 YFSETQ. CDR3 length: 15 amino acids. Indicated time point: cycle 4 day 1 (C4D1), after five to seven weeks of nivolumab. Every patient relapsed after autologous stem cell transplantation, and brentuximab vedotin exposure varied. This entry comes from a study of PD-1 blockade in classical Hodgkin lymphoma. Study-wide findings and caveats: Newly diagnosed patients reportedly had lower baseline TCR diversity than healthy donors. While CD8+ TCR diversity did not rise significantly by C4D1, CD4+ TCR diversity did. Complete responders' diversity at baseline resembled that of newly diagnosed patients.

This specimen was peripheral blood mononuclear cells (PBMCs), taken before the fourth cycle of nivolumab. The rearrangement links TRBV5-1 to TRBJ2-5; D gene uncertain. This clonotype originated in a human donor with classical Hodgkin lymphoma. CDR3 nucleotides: TGCGCCAGCAGCTTGAGCGACACCCAACGGGAGACCCAGTACTTC. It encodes CASSLSDTQRETQYF.